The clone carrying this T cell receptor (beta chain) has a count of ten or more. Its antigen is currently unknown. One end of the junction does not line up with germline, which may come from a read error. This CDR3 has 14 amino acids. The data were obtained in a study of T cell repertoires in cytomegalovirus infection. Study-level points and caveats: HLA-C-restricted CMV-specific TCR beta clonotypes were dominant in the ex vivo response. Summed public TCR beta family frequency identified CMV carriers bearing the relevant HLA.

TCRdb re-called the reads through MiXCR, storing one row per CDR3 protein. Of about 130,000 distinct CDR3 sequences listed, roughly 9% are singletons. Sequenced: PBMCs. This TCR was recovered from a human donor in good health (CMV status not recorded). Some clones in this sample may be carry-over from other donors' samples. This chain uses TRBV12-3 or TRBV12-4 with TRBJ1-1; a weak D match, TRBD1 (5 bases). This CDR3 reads CASSLVRQSTEAFF. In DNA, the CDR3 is TGTGCCAGCAGCTTAGTCCGACAGTCCACTGAAGCTTTCTTT.